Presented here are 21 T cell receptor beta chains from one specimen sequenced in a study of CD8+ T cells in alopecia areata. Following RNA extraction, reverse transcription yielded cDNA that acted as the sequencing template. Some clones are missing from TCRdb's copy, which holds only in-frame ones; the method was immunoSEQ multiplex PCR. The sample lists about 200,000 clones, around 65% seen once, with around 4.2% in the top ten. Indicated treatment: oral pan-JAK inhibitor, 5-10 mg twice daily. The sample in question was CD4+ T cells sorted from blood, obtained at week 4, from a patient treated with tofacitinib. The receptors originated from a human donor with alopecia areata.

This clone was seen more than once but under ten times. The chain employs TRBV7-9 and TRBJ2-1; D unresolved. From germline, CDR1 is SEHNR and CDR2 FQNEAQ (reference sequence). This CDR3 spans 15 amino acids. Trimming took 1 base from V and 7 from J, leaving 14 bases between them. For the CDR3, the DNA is TGTGCCAGCAGCTTAGGGCTGGGTGTAGTTAATGAGCAGTTCTTC. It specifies CASSLGLGVVNEQFF.

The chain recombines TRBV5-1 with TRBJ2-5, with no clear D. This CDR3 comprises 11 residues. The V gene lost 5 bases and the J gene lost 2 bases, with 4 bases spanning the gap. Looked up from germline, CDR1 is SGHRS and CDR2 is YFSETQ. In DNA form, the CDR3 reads TGCGCCAGCAGATCACAAGAGACCCAGTACTTC. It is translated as CASRSQETQYF.

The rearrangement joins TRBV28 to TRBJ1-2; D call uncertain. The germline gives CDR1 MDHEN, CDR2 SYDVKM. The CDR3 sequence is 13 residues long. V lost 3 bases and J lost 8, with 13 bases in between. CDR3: CASSFLSVGGYTF. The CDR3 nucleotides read TGTGCCAGCAGTTTCCTAAGCGTCGGGGGCTACACCTTC.

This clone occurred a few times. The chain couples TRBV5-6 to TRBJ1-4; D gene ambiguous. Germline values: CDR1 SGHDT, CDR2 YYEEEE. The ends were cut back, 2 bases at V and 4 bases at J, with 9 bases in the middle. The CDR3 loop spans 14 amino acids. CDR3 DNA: TGTGCCAGCAGCTTTGGAAGTGGTAATGAAAAACTGTTTTTT. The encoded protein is CASSFGSGNEKLFF.

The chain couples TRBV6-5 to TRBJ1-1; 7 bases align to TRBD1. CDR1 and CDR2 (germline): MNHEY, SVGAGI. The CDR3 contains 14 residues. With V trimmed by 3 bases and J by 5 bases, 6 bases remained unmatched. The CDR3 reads CASSYKGAWTEAFF. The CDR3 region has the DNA TGTGCCAGCAGTTATAAGGGGGCCTGGACTGAAGCTTTCTTT.

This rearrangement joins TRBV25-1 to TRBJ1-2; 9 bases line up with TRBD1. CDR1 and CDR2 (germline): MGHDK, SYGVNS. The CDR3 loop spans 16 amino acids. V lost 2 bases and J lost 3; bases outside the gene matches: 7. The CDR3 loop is CASSEPGTGKDYGYTF. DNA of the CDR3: TGTGCCAGCAGTGAACCCGGGACAGGGAAAGACTATGGCTACACCTTC.

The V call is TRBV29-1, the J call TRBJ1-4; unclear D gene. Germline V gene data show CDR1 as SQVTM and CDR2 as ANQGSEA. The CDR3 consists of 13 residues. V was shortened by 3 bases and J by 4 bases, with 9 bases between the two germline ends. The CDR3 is CSVDRGNNEKLFF. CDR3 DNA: TGCAGCGTTGATCGTGGAAATAATGAAAAACTGTTTTTT.

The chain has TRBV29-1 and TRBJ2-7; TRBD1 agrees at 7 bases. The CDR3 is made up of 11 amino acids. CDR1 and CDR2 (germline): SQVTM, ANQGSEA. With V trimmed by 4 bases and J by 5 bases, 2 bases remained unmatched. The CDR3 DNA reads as TGCAGCGTTGGACAGGGCGACGAGCAGTACTTC. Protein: CSVGQGDEQYF.

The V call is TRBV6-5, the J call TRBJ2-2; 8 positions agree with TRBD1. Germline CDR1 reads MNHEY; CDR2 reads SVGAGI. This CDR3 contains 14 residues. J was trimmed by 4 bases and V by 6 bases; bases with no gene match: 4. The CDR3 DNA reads TGTGCCAGCAGCCCAGGGGGCGTCACCGGGGAGCTGTTTTTT. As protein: CASSPGGVTGELFF.

The CDR3 loop reads CASSTRKDRGQFF. The CDR3 DNA sequence: TGTGCCAGTAGTACCCGGAAAGACAGGGGACAGTTCTTC. The rearrangement joins TRBV19 to TRBJ2-1, with 8 bases matching TRBD1. The CDR3 covers 13 residues. V was pared by 4 bases and J by 13 bases, with 9 bases of the junction left unmatched. Germline loops: CDR1 LNHDA, CDR2 SQIVND (reference sequence).

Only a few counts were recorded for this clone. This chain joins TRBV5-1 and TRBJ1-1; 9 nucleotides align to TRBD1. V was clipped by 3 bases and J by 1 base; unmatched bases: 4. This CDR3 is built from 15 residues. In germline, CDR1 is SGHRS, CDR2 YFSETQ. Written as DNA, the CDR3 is TGCGCCAGCAGCTCCCCGGGACAGGGGAACACTGAAGCTTTCTTT. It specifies CASSSPGQGNTEAFF.

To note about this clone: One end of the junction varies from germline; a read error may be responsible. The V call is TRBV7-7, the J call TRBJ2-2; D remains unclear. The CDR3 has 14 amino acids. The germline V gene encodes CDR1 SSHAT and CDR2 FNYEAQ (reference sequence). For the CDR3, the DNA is TGTGCTAGCAGCCTCGCAGGGAACACCGGGGAGCTGTTTTTT. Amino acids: CASSLAGNTGELFF.

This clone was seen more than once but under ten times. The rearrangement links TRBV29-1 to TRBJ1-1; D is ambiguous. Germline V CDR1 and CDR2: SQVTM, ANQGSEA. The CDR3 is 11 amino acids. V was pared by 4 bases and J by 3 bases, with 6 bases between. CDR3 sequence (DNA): TGCAGCGTTGTTTTCCACACTGAAGCTTTCTTT. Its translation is CSVVFHTEAFF.

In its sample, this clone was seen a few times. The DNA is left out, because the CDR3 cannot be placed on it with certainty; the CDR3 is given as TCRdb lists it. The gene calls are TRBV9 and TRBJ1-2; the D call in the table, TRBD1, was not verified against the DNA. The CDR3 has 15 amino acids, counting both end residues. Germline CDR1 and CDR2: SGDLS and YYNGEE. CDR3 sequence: CASSVAPGTGANYVF.

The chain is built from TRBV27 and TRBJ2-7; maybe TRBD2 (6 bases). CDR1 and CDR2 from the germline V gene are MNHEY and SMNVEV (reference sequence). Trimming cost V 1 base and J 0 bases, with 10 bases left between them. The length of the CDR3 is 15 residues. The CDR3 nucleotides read TGTGCCAGCAGTTTATTCGCGGGGAGCTCCTACGAGCAGTACTTC. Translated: CASSLFAGSSYEQYF.

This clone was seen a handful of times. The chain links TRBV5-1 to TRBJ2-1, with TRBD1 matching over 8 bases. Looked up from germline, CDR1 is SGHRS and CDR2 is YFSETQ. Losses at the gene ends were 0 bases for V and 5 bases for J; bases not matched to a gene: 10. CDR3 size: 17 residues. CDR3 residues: CASSLGGWTGRDNEQFF. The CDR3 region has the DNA TGCGCCAGCAGCTTGGGAGGGTGGACAGGGAGAGACAATGAGCAGTTCTTC.

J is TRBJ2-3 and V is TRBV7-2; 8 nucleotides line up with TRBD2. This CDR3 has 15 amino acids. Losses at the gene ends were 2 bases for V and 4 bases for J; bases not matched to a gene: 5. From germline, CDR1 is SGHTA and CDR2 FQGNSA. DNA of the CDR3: TGTGCCAGCAGCTTACTGGGCGGGGGGCCAGATACGCAGTATTTT. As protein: CASSLLGGGPDTQYF.

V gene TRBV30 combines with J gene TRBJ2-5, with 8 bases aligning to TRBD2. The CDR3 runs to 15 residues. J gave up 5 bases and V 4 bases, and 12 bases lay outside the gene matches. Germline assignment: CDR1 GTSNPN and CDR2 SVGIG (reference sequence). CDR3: CAWTASGGNWETQYF. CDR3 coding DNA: TGTGCCTGGACCGCGAGCGGGGGCAACTGGGAGACCCAGTACTTC.

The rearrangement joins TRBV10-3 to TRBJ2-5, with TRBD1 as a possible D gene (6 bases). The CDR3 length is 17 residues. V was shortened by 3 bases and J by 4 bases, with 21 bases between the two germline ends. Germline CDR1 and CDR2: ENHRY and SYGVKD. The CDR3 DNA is TGTGCCATCAGTGAAAGAGGTAGGGGGACGTCAGCAGAGACCCAGTACTTC. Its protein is CAISERGRGTSAETQYF.

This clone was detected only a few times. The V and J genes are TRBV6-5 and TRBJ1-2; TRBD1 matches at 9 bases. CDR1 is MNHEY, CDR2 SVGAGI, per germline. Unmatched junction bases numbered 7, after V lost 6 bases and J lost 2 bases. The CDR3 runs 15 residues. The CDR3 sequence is CASSLGGTGNYGYTF. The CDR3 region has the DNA TGTGCCAGCAGCCTCGGGGGGACAGGGAACTATGGCTACACCTTC.

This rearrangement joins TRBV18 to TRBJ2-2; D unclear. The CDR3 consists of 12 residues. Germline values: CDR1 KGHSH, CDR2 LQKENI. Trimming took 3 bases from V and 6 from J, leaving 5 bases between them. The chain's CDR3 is CASSPPAGELFF. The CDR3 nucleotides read TGTGCCAGCTCACCCCCGGCCGGGGAGCTGTTTTTT.